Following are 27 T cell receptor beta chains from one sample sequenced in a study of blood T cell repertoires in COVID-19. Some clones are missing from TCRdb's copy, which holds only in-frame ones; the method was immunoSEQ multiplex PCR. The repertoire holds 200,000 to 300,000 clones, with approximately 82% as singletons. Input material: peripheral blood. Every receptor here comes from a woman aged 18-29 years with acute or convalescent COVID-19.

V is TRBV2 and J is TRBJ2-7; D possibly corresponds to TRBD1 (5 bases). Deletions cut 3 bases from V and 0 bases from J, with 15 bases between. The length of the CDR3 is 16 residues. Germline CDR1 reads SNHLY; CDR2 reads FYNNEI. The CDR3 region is CASSDPTGLHSYEQYF. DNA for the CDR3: TGTGCCAGCAGTGACCCAACAGGTCTTCACTCCTACGAGCAGTACTTC.

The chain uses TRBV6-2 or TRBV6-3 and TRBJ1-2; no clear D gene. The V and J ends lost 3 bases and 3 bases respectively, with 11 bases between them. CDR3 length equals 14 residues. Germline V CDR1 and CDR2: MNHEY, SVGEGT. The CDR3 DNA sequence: TGTGCCAGCAGTTATTTGAGAGTTGACTATGGCTACACCTTC. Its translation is CASSYLRVDYGYTF.

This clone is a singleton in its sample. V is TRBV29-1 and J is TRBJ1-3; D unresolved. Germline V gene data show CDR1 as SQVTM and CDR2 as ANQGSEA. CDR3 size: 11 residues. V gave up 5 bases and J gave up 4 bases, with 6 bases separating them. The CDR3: CSVSGGNTIYF. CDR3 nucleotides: TGCAGCGTTTCCGGGGGAAACACCATATATTTT.

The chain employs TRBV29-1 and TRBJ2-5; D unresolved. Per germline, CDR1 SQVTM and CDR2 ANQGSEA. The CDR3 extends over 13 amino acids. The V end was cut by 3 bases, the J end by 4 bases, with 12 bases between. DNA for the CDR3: TGCAGCGTTGATACCGCCGCGTTAGAGACCCAGTACTTC. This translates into CSVDTAALETQYF.

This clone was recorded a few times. The CDR3 sequence is CASSLRRENTEAFF. CDR3 bases: TGCGCCAGCAGCCTAAGACGGGAGAACACTGAAGCTTTCTTT. The chain links TRBV4-3 to TRBJ1-1; the D is unclear. Germline loops: CDR1 LGHNA, CDR2 YSLEER. The CDR3 is 14 residues long. V lost 4 bases, J lost 1 base, and 10 bases lay in between.

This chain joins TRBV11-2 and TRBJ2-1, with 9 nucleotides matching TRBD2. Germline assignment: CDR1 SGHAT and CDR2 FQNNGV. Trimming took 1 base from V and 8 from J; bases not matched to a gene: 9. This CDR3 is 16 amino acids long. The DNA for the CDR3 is TGTGCCAGCAGCTTAGTAGGTAGCGGGAGTGGTCATGAGCAGTTCTTC. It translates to CASSLVGSGSGHEQFF.

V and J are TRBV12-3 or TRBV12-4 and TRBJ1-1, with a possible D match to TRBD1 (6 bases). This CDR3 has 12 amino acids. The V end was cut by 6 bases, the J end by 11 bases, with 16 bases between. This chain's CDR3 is CASRPQGLGAFF. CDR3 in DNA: TGTGCCAGCAGACCACAGGGCTTGGGGGCTTTCTTT.

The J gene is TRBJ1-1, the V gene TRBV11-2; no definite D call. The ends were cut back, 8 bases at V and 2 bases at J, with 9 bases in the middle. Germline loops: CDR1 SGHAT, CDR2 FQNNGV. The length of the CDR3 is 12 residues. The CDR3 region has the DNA TGTGCCAGCCCTCTTTTAAACACTGAAGCTTTCTTT. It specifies CASPLLNTEAFF.

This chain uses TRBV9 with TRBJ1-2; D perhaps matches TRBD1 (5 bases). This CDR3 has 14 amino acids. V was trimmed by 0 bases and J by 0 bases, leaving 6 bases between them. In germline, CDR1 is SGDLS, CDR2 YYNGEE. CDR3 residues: CASSVGDSNYGYTF. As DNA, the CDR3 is TGTGCCAGCAGCGTAGGGGACTCTAACTATGGCTACACCTTC.

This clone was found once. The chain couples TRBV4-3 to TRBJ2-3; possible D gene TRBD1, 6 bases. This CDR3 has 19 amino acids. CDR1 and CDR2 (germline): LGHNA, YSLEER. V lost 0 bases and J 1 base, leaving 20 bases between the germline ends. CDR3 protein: CASSQDIPGTWTRTDTQYF. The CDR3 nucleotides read TGCGCCAGCAGCCAAGATATCCCGGGGACATGGACTCGCACAGATACGCAGTATTTT.

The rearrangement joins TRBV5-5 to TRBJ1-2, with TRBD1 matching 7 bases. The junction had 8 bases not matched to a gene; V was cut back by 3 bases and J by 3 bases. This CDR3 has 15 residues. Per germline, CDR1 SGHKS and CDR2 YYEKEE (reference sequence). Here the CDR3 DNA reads TGTGCCAGCAGCTGGCAGGACAGGATTGACTATGGCTACACCTTC. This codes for CASSWQDRIDYGYTF.

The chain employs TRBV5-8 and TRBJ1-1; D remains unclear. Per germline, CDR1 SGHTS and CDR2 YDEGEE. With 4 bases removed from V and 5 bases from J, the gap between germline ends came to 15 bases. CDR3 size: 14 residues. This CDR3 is CASSLDGVRTEAFF. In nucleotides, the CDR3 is TGTGCCAGCAGCCTTGACGGGGTCCGGACTGAAGCTTTCTTT.

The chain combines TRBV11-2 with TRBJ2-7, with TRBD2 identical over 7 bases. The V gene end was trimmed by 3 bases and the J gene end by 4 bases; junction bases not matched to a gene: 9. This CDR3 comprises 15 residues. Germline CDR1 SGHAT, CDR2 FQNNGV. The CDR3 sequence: CASSLAPGREYEQYF. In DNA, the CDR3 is TGTGCCAGCAGCTTGGCCCCGGGGCGGGAGTACGAGCAGTACTTC.

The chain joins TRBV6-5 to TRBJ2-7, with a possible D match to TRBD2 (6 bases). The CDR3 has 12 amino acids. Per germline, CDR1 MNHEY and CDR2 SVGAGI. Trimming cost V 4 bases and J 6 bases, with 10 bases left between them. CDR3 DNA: TGTGCCAGCAGTTTCGGGGGAGCCGAGCAGTACTTC. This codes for CASSFGGAEQYF.

The CDR3 protein is CASSPFPLVGNTIYF. CDR3 DNA: TGTGCCAGCAGCCCCTTTCCTTTAGTTGGAAACACCATATATTTT. V usage is TRBV6-5 and J usage is TRBJ1-3; D unresolved. The V gene lost 6 bases and the J gene lost 3 bases, with 15 bases spanning the gap. Germline V gives CDR1 MNHEY, CDR2 SVGAGI. This CDR3 spans 15 amino acids.

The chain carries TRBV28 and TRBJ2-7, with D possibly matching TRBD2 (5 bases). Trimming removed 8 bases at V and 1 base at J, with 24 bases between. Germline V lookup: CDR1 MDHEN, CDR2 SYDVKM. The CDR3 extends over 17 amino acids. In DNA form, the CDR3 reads TGTGCCAGCGGAAGCACAATCCTCGCTCCGGGGTCCTACGAGCAGTACTTC. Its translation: CASGSTILAPGSYEQYF.

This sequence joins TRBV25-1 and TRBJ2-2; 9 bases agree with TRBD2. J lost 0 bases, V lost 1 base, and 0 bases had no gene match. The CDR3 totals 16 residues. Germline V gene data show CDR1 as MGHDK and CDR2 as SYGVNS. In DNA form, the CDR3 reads TGTGCCAGCAGTGAATGGACTAGCGCGAACACCGGGGAGCTGTTTTTT. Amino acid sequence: CASSEWTSANTGELFF.

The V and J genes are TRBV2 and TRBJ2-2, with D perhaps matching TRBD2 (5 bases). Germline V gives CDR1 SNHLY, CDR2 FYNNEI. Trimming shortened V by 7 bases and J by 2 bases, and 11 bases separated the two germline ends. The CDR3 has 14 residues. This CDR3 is CASILDSNTGELFF. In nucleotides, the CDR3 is TGTGCCAGCATCCTGGACTCCAACACCGGGGAGCTGTTTTTT.

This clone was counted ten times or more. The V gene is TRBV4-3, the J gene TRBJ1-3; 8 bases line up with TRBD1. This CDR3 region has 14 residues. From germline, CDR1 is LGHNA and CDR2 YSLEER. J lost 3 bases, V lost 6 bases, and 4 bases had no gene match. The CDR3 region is CASSQGASGNTIYF. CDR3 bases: TGCGCCAGCAGTCAGGGGGCGAGTGGAAACACCATATATTTT.

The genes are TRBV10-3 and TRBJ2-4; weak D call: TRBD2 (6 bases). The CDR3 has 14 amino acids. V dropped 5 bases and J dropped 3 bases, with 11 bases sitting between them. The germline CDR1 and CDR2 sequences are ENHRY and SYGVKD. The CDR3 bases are TGTGCCATCAGTAGCGGCGGGGTCAAAAACATTCAGTACTTC. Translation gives CAISSGGVKNIQYF.

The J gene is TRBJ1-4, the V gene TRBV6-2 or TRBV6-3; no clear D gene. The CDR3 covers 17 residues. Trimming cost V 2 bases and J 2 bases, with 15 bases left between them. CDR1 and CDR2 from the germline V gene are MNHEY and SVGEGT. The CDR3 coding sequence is TGTGCCAGCAGTTACAACAGTGTGACTACGACTAATGAAAAACTGTTTTTT. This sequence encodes CASSYNSVTTTNEKLFF.

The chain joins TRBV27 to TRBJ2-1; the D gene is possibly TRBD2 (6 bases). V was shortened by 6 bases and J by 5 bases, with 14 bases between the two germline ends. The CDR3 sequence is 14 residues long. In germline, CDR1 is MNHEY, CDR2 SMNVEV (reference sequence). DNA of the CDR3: TGTGCCAGCAGACTCGGAGGGCCGAACAATGAGCAGTTCTTC. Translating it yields CASRLGGPNNEQFF.

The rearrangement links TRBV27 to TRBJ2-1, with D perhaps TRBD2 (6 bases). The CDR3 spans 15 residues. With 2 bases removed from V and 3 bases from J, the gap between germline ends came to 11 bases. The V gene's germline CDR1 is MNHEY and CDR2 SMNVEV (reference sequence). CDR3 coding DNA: TGTGCCAGCAGTTTAGCTGGGACTTTCTACAATGAGCAGTTCTTC. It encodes CASSLAGTFYNEQFF.

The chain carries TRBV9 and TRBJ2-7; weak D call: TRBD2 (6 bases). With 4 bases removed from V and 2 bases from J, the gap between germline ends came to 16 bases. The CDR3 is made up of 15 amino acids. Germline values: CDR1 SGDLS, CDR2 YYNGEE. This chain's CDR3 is CASSPGGKETYEQYF. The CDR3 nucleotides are TGTGCCAGCAGCCCTGGCGGGAAAGAAACCTACGAGCAGTACTTC.

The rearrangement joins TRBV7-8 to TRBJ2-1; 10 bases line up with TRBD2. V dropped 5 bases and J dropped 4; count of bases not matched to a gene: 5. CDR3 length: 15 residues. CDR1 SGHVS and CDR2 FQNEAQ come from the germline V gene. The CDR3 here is CASSRLAGAYNEQFF. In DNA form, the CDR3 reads TGTGCCAGCAGCCGCCTAGCGGGAGCGTACAATGAGCAGTTCTTC.

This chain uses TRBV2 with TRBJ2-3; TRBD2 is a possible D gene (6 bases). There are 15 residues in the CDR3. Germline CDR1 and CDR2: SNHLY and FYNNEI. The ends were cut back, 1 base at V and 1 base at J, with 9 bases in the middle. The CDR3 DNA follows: TGTGCCAGCAGTGAAGGTGGAGGGGGCACAGATACGCAGTATTTT. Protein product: CASSEGGGGTDTQYF.

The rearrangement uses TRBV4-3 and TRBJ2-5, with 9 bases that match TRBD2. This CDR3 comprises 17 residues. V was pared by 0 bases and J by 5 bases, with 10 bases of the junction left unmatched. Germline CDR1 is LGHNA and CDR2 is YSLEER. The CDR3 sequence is CASSQDWASGDWETQYF. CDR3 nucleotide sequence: TGCGCCAGCAGCCAAGATTGGGCTAGCGGGGATTGGGAGACCCAGTACTTC.